These T cell receptor beta chains were read from a single sample in a study of blood T cell repertoires in COVID-19. Repertoires were generated with immunoSEQ multiplex PCR, while TCRdb's copy carries only in-frame clones and drops some. The data hold 450,000 to 500,000 clones, with over 75% observed a single time. Sequences were obtained from peripheral blood. The receptors stem from a human donor in a cohort sampled during active COVID-19. CDR3s include the opening cysteine and the closing phenylalanine or tryptophan. Each record gives: D gene, V gene, J gene, clone size, CDR3 protein, CDR3 DNA. A D gene is named only where the DNA matches it firmly. Clone sizes are given selectively: once, few, many, or a class where the clone is expanded.

d_gene: -; v_gene: TRBV28; j_gene: TRBJ1-4; abundance: -; CDR3aa: CASSSPGVSNEKLFF; CDR3nt: TGTGCCAGCAGTTCCCCAGGGGTTTCTAATGAAAAACTGTTTTTT
d_gene: TRBD1; v_gene: TRBV10-2; j_gene: TRBJ1-4; abundance: -; CDR3aa: CASSDRGLEKLFF; CDR3nt: TGCGCCAGCAGTGACAGGGGGCTTGAAAAACTGTTTTTT
d_gene: TRBD1; v_gene: TRBV19; j_gene: TRBJ1-6; abundance: -; CDR3aa: CASTQGDSPLHF; CDR3nt: TGTGCCAGTACACAGGGGGACTCACCCCTCCACTTT
d_gene: -; v_gene: TRBV5-4; j_gene: TRBJ2-5; abundance: -; CDR3aa: CASSFEETQYF; CDR3nt: TGTGCCAGCAGTTTCGAAGAGACCCAGTACTTC
d_gene: TRBD1; v_gene: TRBV28; j_gene: TRBJ1-2; abundance: -; CDR3aa: CASSPRTGAPYGYTF; CDR3nt: TGTGCCAGCAGTCCCCGGACAGGGGCCCCCTATGGCTACACCTTC
d_gene: TRBD2; v_gene: TRBV11-2; j_gene: TRBJ2-7; abundance: -; CDR3aa: CASSFGPASGVKYEQYF; CDR3nt: TGTGCCAGCAGCTTTGGTCCAGCTAGCGGAGTCAAATACGAGCAGTACTTC
d_gene: TRBD1; v_gene: TRBV7-9; j_gene: TRBJ2-7; abundance: -; CDR3aa: CASGRDSGYEQYF; CDR3nt: TGTGCCAGCGGACGGGACAGCGGCTACGAGCAGTACTTC
d_gene: TRBD2; v_gene: TRBV9; j_gene: TRBJ2-1; abundance: once; CDR3aa: CASSVSTLAGGPHEQFF; CDR3nt: TGTGCCAGCAGCGTGTCAACTCTAGCGGGAGGGCCCCATGAGCAGTTCTTC
d_gene: -; v_gene: TRBV18; j_gene: TRBJ1-1; abundance: -; CDR3aa: CASSPPATRAFF; CDR3nt: TGTGCCAGCTCACCACCGGCCACGAGGGCTTTCTTT
d_gene: -; v_gene: TRBV28; j_gene: TRBJ1-3; abundance: -; CDR3aa: CASSLGGISSGNTIYF; CDR3nt: TGTGCCAGCAGTTTAGGGGGGATTAGCTCTGGAAACACCATATATTTT
d_gene: -; v_gene: TRBV28; j_gene: TRBJ2-2; abundance: -; CDR3aa: CASSFYRHVGELFF; CDR3nt: TGTGCCAGCAGTTTTTACAGGCACGTCGGGGAGCTGTTTTTT
d_gene: TRBD1; v_gene: TRBV28; j_gene: TRBJ2-4; abundance: -; CDR3aa: CASSQDRVIAKNIQYF; CDR3nt: TGTGCCAGCAGCCAGGACAGGGTAATTGCCAAAAACATTCAGTACTTC
d_gene: -; v_gene: TRBV5-1; j_gene: TRBJ2-7; abundance: -; CDR3aa: CASSLASSGAIIYEQYF; CDR3nt: TGCGCCAGCAGCTTGGCCTCTTCTGGGGCCATAATCTACGAGCAGTACTTC
d_gene: -; v_gene: TRBV19; j_gene: TRBJ2-2; abundance: once; CDR3aa: CASNERATGELFF; CDR3nt: TGTGCCAGTAATGAGCGGGCCACCGGGGAGCTGTTTTTT
d_gene: TRBD1; v_gene: TRBV10-1; j_gene: TRBJ1-1; abundance: -; CDR3aa: CASNPLGQGALTEAFF; CDR3nt: TGCGCCAGCAACCCTCTCGGGCAGGGGGCGTTAACTGAAGCTTTCTTT
d_gene: TRBD1; v_gene: TRBV30; j_gene: TRBJ1-4; abundance: few; CDR3aa: CAWNTGGEKLFF; CDR3nt: TGTGCCTGGAATACAGGGGGTGAAAAACTGTTTTTT
d_gene: TRBD2; v_gene: TRBV6-2/TRBV6-3; j_gene: TRBJ2-5; abundance: -; CDR3aa: CASSYLLMGLAGGPRGTQYF; CDR3nt: TGTGCCAGCAGTTACCTTTTGATGGGACTAGCGGGAGGGCCGAGAGGGACCCAGTACTTC
d_gene: -; v_gene: TRBV4-2; j_gene: TRBJ2-7; abundance: -; CDR3aa: CASSRTLENYEQYF; CDR3nt: TGTGCCAGCAGCCGAACCCTAGAGAACTACGAGCAGTACTTC